Listed here are 2 T cell receptor beta chains from one sample, sequenced in a study of T cell responses to AZD1222 COVID-19 vaccine. Repertoires were generated with immunoSEQ multiplex PCR, while TCRdb's copy carries only in-frame clones and drops some. The table records roughly 150,000 clones, 85% to 95% of them present only once. The material was peripheral blood, obtained on day 0 of AZD1222 vaccination. Receptor source: an adult in good health.

The rearrangement uses TRBV28 and TRBJ2-6; D assignment may be TRBD1 or TRBD2 (6 bases each). V was shortened by 6 bases and J by 4 bases, with 19 bases between the two germline ends. Germline V gives CDR1 MDHEN, CDR2 SYDVKM. The CDR3 is 17 residues long. CDR3 sequence reads: CASRPQWGAGGANVLTF. As DNA, the CDR3 is TGTGCCAGCAGACCCCAGTGGGGGGCGGGAGGGGCCAACGTCCTGACTTTC.

The chain combines TRBV24-1 with TRBJ1-2, with D possibly being TRBD1 (5 bases). Germline values: CDR1 KGHDR, CDR2 SFDVKD. V was shortened by 2 bases and J by 6 bases, with 12 bases between the two germline ends. CDR3 length: 14 amino acids. The CDR3 DNA reads TGTGCCACCAGTGATTGGCAGGGTTATGATGGCTACACCTTC. It codes for CATSDWQGYDGYTF.